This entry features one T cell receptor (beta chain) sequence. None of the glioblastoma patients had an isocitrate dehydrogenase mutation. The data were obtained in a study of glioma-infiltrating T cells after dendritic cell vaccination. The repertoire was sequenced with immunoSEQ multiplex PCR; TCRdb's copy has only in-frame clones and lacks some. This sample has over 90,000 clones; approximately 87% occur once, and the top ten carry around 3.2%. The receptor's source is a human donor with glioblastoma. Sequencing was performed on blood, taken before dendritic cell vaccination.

The CDR3 coding sequence is TGTGCCAGCAGTTCGACAGGGTTGGGAAACACCATATATTTT. It yields the protein CASSSTGLGNTIYF. The rearrangement links TRBV28 to TRBJ1-3; 7 nucleotides match TRBD1. This CDR3 has 14 residues. V lost 4 bases and J lost 4; bases outside the gene matches: 4. CDR1 and CDR2 from the germline V gene are MDHEN and SYDVKM.